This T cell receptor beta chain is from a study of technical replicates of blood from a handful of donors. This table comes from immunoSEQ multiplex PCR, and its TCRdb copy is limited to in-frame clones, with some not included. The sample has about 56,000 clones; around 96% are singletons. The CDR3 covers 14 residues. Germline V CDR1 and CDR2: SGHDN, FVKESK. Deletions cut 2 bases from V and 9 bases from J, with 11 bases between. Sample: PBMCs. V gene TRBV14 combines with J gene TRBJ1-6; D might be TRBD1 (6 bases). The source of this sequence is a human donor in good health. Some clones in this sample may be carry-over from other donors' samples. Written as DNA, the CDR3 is TGTGCCAGCAGCCAATACAGGGATGGTTCACCCCTCCACTTT. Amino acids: CASSQYRDGSPLHF.